The T cell receptor (beta chain) described here comes from a study of preoperative IRX-2 immunotherapy in early breast cancer. Treatment described: preoperative locoregional IRX-2 cytokine immunotherapy. Samples came from a phase Ib trial of preoperative locoregional IRX-2 cytokine immunotherapy. This table comes from immunoSEQ multiplex PCR, and its TCRdb copy is limited to in-frame clones, with some not included. The repertoire holds approximately 96,000 clones, about nine tenths seen once, with about 1.9% in the top ten. This CDR3 contains 15 residues. As concerns this clone: One junction end does not reproduce the germline sequence, and a read error may be involved.

The chain links TRBV7-1 to TRBJ2-7; 8 bases fit TRBD1. TRBV7-1 is an ORF; its function is uncertain. This TCR derives from a human donor with breast cancer. The material sequenced was tumor tissue, taken after IRX-2 immunotherapy. In DNA, the CDR3 is TGTGCTAGCAGCTTAGGACAGGGATCAACCTACGAGCAGTACTTC. The encoded protein is CASSLGQGSTYEQYF.